This TCR beta chain was recorded in a study of cytomegalovirus exposure and HLA in healthy donors. PCR primers comprised 60 Vbeta and 13 Jbeta primers. Generated by immunoSEQ multiplex PCR, the TCRdb table keeps only in-frame clones and is missing some. The table shows around 100,000 clones, with 50% to 70% occurring only once. Germline trimming cut 0 bases from V and 7 bases from J; bases unmatched to any gene: 12. Germline CDR1 and CDR2: LGHNA and YNFKEQ. This CDR3 comprises 18 residues. The source is a man aged 30 to 39 in good health and CMV-seropositive. The rearrangement uses TRBV4-2 and TRBJ2-2, with 9 nucleotides matching TRBD1. Sample: PBMCs. The CDR3 loop is CASSQDSDRGSLYGELFF. The CDR3 region has the DNA TGTGCCAGCAGCCAAGATTCAGACAGGGGGAGTTTATACGGGGAGCTGTTTTTT.